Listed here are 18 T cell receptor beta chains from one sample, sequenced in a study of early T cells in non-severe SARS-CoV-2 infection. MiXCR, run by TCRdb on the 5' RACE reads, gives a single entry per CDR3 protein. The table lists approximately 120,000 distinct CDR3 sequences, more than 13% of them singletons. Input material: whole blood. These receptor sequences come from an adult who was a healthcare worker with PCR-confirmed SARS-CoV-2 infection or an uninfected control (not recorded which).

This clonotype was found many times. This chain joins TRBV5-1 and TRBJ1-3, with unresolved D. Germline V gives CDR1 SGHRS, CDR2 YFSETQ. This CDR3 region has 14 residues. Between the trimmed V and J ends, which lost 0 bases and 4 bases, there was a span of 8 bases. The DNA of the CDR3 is TGCGCCAGCAGCTTGGCCGGGATCGGAAACACCATATATTTT. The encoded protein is CASSLAGIGNTIYF. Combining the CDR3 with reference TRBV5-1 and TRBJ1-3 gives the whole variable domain KAGVTQTPRYLIKTRGQQVTLSCSPISGHRSVSWYQQTPGQGLQFLFEYFSETQRNKGNFPGRFSGRQFSNSRSEMNVSTLELGDSALYLCASSLAGIGNTIYFGEGSWLTVV.

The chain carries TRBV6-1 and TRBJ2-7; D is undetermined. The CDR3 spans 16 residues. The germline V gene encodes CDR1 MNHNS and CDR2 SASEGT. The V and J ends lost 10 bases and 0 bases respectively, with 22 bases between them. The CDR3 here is CATALFQSTISYEQYF. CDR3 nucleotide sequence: TGTGCCACCGCTCTATTCCAGTCTACCATCTCCTACGAGCAGTACTTC.

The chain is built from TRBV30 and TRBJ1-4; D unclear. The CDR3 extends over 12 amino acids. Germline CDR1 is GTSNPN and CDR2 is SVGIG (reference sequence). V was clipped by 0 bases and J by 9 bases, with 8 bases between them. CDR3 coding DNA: TGTGCCTGGAGTGTAATCGGACAAAAACTGTTTTTT. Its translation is CAWSVIGQKLFF.

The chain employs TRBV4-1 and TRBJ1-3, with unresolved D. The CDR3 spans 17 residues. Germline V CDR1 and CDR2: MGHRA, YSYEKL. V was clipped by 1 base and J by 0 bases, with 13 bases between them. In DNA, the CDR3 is TGCGCCAGCAGCCAAGTCATGGCAGGTCCCTCTGGAAACACCATATATTTT. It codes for CASSQVMAGPSGNTIYF.

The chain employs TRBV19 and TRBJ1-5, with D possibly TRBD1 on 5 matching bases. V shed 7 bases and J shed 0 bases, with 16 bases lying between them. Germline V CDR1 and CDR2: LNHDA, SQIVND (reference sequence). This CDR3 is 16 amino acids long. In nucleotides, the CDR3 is TGTGCCAGTACCCCCGGCGAGGGGAATAGCAATCAGCCCCAGCATTTT. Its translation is CASTPGEGNSNQPQHF. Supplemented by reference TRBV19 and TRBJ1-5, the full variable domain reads DGGITQSPKYLFRKEGQNVTLSCEQNLNHDAMYWYRQDPGQGLRLIYYSQIVNDFQKGDIAEGYSVSREKKESFPLTVTSAQKNPTAFYLCASTPGEGNSNQPQHFGDGTRLSIL.

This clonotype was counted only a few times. The CDR3 nucleotides read TGTGCCAGCAGGATGGGGGATCACACAGATACGCAGTATTTT. As protein: CASRMGDHTDTQYF. This chain connects TRBV2 to TRBJ2-3; D tentatively fits TRBD1 or TRBD2 (5 bases each). CDR1 is SNHLY, CDR2 FYNNEI, per germline. The CDR3 consists of 14 residues. V shed 6 bases and J shed 2 bases, with 12 bases lying between them.

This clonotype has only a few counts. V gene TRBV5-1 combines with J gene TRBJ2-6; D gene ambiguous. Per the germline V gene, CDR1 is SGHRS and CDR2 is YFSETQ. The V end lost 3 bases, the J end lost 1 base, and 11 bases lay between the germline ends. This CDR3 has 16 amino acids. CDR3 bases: TGCGCCAGCAGCTCTGGAGAAACTTCTGGGGCCAACGTCCTGACTTTC. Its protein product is CASSSGETSGANVLTF.

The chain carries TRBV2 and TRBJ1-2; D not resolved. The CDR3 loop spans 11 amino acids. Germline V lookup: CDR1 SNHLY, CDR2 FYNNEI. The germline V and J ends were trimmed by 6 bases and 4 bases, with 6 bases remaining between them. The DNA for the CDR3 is TGTGCCAGCAGGAAAGCCTATGGCTACACCTTC. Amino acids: CASRKAYGYTF.

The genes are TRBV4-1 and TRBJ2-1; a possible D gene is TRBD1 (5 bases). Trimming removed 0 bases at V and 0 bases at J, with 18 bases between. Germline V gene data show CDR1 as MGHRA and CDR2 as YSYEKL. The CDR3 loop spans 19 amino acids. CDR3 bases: TGCGCCAGCAGCCAAGACCCCCGGGCAGGGTCGTTCTCCTACAATGAGCAGTTCTTC. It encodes CASSQDPRAGSFSYNEQFF.

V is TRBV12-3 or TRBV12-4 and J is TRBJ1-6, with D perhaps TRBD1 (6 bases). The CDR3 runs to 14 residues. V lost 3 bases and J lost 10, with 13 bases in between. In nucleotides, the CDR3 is TGTGCCAGCAGTTTGAGGGCAGGGGCATCACCCCTCCACTTT. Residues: CASSLRAGASPLHF.

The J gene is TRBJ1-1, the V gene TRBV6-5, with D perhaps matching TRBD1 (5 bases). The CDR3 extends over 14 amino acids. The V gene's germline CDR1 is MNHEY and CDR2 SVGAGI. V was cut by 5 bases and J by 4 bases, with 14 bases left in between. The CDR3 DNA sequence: TGTGCCAGCAGTAGGGGAGTAAGGGGCACTGAAGCTTTCTTT. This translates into CASSRGVRGTEAFF.

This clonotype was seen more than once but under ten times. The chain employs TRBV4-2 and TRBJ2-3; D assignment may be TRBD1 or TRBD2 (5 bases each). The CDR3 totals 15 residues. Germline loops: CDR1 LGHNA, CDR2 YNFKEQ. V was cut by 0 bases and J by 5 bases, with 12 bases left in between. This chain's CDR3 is CASSQDRTGLDTQYF. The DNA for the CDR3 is TGTGCCAGCAGCCAAGATCGGACGGGGCTAGATACGCAGTATTTT.

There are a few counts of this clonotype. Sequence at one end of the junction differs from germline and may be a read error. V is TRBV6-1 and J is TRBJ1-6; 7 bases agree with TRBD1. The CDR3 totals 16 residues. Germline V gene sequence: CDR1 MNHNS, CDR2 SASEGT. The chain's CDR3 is CASSDSGQVVDSPLHF. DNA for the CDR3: TGTGCCAGCAGTGATTCAGGACAGGTCGTCGATTCACCCCTCCATTTT.

CDR3 sequence reads: CAWSVVWDTEAFF. CDR3 coding DNA: TGTGCCTGGAGTGTAGTTTGGGACACTGAAGCTTTCTTT. V and J are TRBV30 and TRBJ1-1; no definite D call. The CDR3 totals 13 residues. Trimming removed 0 bases at V and 3 bases at J, with 8 bases between. The germline gives CDR1 GTSNPN, CDR2 SVGIG (reference sequence).

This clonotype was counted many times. The CDR3 sequence is CASSQSGTGWVNEQFF. CDR3 coding DNA: TGCGCCAGCAGCCAATCCGGGACAGGGTGGGTGAATGAGCAGTTCTTC. The gene calls are TRBV4-1 and TRBJ2-1, with 9 bases matching TRBD1. The germline V gene has CDR1 MGHRA and CDR2 YSYEKL. The CDR3 sequence is 16 residues long. V trimming: 2 bases; J trimming: 7 bases; junction bases outside the gene matches: 9.

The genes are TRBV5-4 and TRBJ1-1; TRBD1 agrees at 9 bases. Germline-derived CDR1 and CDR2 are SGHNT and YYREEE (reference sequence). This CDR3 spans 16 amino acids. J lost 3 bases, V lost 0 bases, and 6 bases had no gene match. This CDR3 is CASSLGGGQGDTEAFF. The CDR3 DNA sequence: TGTGCCAGCAGCTTGGGAGGGGGACAGGGCGACACTGAAGCTTTCTTT.

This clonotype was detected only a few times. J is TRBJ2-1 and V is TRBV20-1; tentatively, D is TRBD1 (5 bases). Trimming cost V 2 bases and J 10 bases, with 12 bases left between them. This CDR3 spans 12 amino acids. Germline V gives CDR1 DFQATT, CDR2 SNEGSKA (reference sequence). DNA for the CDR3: TGCAGTGCTAGACGGACAAAAGGGGAGCAGTTCTTC. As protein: CSARRTKGEQFF.

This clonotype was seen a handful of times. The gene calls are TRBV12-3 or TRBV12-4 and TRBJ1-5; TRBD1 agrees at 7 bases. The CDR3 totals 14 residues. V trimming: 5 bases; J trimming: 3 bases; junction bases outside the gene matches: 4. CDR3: CASSHDRDNQPQHF. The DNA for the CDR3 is TGTGCCAGCAGTCATGACAGGGACAATCAGCCCCAGCATTTT.